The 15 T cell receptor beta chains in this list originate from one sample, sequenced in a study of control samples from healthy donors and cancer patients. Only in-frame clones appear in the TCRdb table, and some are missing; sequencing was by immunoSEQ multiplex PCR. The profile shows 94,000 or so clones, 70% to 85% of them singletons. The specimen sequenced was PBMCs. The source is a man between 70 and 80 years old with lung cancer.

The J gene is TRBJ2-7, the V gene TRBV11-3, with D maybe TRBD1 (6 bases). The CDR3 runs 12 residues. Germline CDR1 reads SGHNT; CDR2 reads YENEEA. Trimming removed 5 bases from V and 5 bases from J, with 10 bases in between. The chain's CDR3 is CASSADRHEQYF. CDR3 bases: TGTGCCAGCAGCGCCGACAGGCACGAGCAGTACTTC.

The DNA of the CDR3 is TGTGCCAGCAGCACTTTCCGGGACAGCCGCGACACCATATATTTT. Translating it yields CASSTFRDSRDTIYF. The chain uses TRBV7-2 and TRBJ1-3; 7 positions agree with TRBD1. In germline, CDR1 is SGHTA, CDR2 FQGNSA. The CDR3 sequence is 15 residues long. V was clipped by 5 bases and J by 8 bases; unmatched bases: 12.

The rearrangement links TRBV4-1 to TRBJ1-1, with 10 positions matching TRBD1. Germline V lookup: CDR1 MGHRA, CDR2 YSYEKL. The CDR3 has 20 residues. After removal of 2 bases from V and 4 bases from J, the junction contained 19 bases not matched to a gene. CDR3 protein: CASSQLSRRTGGKDITEAFF. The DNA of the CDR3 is TGCGCCAGCAGCCAACTTAGTCGGAGGACAGGGGGGAAGGACATCACTGAAGCTTTCTTT.

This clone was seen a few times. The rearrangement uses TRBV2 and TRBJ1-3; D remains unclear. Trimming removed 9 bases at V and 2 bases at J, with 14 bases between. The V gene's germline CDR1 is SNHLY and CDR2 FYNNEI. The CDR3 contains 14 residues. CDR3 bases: TGTGCCAGTGGGTCCCTCGGGACTGGAAACACCATATATTTT. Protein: CASGSLGTGNTIYF.

CDR3: CASSRDVGYTF. The CDR3, as DNA: TGTGCCAGCAGCCGGGATGTCGGCTACACCTTC. The V gene is TRBV25-1, the J gene TRBJ1-2; D is undetermined. Germline CDR1 is MGHDK and CDR2 is SYGVNS. The CDR3 runs to 11 residues. Between the trimmed V and J ends, which lost 6 bases and 8 bases, there was a span of 10 bases.

The CDR3 spells CASSSRLGLGVSYNEQFF. The CDR3 region has the DNA TGTGCCAGCAGTTCTCGCCTCGGACTAGGGGTGAGCTACAATGAGCAGTTCTTC. The chain links TRBV6-2 or TRBV6-3 to TRBJ2-1; 7 bases are a match to TRBD2. This CDR3 is built from 18 residues. From germline, CDR1 is MNHEY and CDR2 SVGEGT. The V and J ends lost 4 bases and 3 bases, in that order; junction bases with no gene match: 15.

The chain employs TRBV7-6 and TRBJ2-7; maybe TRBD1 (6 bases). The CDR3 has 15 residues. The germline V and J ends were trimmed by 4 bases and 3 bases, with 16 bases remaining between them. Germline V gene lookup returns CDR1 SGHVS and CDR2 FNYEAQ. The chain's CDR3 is CASSYRGQGSYEQYF. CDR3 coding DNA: TGTGCCAGCAGCTATAGAGGCCAGGGGAGCTACGAGCAGTACTTC. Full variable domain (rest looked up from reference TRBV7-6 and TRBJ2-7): GAGVSQSPRYKVTKRGQDVALRCDPISGHVSLYWYRQALGQGPEFLTYFNYEAQQDKSGLPNDRFSAERPEGSISTLTIQRTEQRDSAMYRCASSYRGQGSYEQYFGPGTRLTVT.

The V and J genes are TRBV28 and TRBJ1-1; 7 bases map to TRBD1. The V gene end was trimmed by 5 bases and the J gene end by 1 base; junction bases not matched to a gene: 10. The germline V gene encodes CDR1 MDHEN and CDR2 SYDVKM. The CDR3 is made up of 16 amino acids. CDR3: CASSPHPGQRNTEAFF. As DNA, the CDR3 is TGTGCCAGCAGTCCTCACCCGGGACAGCGGAACACTGAAGCTTTCTTT.

In DNA form, the CDR3 reads TGTGCCAGCAGAACAGGGGGGGGAAACACCATATATTTT. Protein: CASRTGGGNTIYF. This chain links TRBV6-5 with TRBJ1-3; 8 nucleotides line up with TRBD1. This CDR3 is 13 amino acids long. Germline assignment: CDR1 MNHEY and CDR2 SVGAGI. Losses at the gene ends were 6 bases for V and 4 bases for J; bases not matched to a gene: 2.

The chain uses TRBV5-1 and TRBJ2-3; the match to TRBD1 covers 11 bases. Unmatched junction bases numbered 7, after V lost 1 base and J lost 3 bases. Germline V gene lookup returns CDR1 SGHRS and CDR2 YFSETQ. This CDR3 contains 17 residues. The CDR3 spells CASSLFSGQGATDTQYF. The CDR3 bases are TGCGCCAGCAGCTTGTTTTCCGGACAGGGGGCAACAGATACGCAGTATTTT.

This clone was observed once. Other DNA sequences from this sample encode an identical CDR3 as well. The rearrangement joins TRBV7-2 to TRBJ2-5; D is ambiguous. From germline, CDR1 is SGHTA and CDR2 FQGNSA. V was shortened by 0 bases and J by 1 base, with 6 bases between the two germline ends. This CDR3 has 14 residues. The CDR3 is CASSLAGFQETQYF. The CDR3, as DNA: TGTGCCAGCAGCTTAGCGGGGTTCCAAGAGACCCAGTACTTC.

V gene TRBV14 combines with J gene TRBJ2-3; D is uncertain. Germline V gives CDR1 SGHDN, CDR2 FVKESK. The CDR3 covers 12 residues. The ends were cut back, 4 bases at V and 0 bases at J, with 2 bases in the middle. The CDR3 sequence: CASSRSTDTQYF. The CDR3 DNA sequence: TGTGCCAGCAGCCGGAGCACAGATACGCAGTATTTT.

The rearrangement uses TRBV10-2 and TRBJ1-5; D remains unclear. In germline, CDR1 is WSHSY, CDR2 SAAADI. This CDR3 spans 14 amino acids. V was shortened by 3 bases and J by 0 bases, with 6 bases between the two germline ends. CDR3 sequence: CASSDLHSNQPQHF. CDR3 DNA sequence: TGCGCCAGCAGTGATCTCCATAGCAATCAGCCCCAGCATTTT.

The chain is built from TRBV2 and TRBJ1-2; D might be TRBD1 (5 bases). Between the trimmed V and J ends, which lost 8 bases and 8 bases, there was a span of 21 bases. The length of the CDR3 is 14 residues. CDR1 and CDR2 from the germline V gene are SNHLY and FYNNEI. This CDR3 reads CASSRDFTGVGYTF. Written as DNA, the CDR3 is TGTGCCAGCTCACGGGACTTCACGGGAGTGGGCTACACCTTC. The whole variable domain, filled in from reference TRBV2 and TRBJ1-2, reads EPEVTQTPSHQVTQMGQEVILRCVPISNHLYFYWYRQILGQKVEFLVSFYNNEISEKSEIFDDQFSVERPDGSNFTLKIRSTKLEDSAMYFCASSRDFTGVGYTFGSGTRLTVV.

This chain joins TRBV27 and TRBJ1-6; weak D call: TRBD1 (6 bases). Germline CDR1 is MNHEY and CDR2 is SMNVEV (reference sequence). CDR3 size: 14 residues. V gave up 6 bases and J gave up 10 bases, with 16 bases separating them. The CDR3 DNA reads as TGTGCCAGCAGGGCTACAGGGCTCGTATCACCCCTCCACTTT. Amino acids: CASRATGLVSPLHF.